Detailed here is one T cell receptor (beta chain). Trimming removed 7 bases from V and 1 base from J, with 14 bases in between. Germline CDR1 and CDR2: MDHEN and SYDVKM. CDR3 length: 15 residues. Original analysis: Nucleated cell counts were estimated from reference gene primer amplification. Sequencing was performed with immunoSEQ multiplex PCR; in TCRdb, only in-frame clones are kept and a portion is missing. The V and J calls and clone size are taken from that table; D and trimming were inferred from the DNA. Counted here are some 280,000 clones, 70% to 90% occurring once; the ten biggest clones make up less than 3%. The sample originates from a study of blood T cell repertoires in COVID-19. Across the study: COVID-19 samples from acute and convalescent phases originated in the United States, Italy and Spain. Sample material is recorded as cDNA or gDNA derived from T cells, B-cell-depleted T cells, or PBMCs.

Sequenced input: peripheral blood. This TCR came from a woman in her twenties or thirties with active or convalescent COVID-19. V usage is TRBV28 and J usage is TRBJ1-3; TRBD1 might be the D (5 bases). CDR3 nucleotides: TGTGCCAGCACCAGGCGGGGGGGTTCTGGAAACACCATATATTTT. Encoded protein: CASTRRGGSGNTIYF.